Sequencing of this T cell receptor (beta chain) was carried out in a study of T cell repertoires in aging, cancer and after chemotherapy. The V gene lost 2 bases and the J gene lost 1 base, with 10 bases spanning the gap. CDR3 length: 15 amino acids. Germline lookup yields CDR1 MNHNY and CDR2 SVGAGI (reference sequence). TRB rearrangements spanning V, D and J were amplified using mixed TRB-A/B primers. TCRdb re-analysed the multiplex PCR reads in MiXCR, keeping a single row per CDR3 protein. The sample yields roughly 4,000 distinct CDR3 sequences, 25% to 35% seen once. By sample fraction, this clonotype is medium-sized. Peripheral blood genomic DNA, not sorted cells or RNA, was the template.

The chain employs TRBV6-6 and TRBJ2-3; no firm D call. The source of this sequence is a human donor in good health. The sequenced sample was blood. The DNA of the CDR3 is TGTGCCAGCAGTTACGTCGGGTCTGGCACAGATACGCAGTATTTT. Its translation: CASSYVGSGTDTQYF.